This T cell receptor beta chain is from a study of OX40 agonist ivuxolimab in advanced cancers. The protocol was immunoSEQ multiplex PCR, while the TCRdb copy is restricted to in-frame clones and leaves out a portion. The sample lists roughly 59,000 clones, approximately 80% occurring once. From germline, CDR1 is LGHNA and CDR2 YNFKEQ. The V gene end was trimmed by 1 base and the J gene end by 6 bases; junction bases not matched to a gene: 6. The CDR3 is 16 amino acids. In this sample, this clone turned up a few times. The source of this sequence is an adult with an advanced solid tumor such as melanoma, head and neck, liver or kidney cancer. This chain uses TRBV4-2 with TRBJ2-1; 10 nucleotides agree with TRBD2. Sequencing used CD4+ or CD8+ T cells sorted from blood, obtained in a trial of the OX40 agonist ivuxolimab. The CDR3 coding sequence is TGTGCCAGCAGCCAAGTAGCGGGAGGTTCAGGCAATGAGCAGTTCTTC. Its protein is CASSQVAGGSGNEQFF.